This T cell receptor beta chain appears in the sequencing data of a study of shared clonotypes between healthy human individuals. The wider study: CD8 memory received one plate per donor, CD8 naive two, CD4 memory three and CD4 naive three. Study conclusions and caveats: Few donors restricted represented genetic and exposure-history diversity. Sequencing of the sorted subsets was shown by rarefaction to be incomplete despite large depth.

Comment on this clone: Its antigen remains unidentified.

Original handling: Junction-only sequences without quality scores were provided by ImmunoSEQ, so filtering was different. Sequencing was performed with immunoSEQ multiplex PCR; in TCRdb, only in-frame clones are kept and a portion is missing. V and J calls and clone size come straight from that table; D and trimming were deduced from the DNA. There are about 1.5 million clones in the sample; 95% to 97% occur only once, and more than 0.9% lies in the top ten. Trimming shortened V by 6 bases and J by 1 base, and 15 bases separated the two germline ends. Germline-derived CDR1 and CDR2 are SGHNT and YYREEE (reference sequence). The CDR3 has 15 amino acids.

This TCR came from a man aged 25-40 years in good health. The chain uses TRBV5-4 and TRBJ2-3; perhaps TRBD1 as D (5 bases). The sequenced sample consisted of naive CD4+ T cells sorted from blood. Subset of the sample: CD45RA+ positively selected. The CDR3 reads CASTGPAGRTDTQYF. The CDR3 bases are TGTGCCAGCACCGGACCGGCAGGGCGCACAGATACGCAGTATTTT.